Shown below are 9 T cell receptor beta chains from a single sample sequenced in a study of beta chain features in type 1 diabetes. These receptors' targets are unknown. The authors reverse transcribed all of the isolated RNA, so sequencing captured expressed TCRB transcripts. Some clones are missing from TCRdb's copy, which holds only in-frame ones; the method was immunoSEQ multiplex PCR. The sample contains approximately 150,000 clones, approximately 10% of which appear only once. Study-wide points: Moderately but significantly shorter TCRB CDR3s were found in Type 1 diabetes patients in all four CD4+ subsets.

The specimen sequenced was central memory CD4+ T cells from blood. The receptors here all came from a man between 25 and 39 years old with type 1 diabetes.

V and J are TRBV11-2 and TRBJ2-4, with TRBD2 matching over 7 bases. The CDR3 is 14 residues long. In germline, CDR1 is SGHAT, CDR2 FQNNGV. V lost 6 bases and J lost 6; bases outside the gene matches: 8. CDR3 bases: TGTGCCAGCAGTGTGGGGGGGGTTAGAAACATTCAGTACTTC. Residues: CASSVGGVRNIQYF. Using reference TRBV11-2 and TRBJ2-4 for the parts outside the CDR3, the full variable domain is EAGVAQSPRYKIIEKRQSVAFWCNPISGHATLYWYQQILGQGPKLLIQFQNNGVVDDSQLPKDRFSAERLKGVDSTLKIQPAKLEDSAVYLCASSVGGVRNIQYFGAGTRLSVL.

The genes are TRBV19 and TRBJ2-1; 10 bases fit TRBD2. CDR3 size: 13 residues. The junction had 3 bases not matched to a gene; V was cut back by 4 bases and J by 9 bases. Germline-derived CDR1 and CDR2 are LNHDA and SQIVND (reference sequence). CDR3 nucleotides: TGTGCCAGTAGTACTCTAGCGGGGGCTGAGCAGTTCTTC. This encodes CASSTLAGAEQFF.

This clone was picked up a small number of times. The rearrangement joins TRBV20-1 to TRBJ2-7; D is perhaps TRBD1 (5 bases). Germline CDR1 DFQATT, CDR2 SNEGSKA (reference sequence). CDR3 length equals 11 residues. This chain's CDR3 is CSVGAEDEQYF. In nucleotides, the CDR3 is TGCAGCGTTGGGGCTGAGGACGAGCAGTACTTC.

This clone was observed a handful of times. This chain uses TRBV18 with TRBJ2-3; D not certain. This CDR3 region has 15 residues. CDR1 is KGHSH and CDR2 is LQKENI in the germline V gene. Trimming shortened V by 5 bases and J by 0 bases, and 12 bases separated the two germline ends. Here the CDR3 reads CASSFSTASTDTQYF. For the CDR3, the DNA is TGTGCCAGCTCATTTTCCACAGCTAGCACAGATACGCAGTATTTT.

This CDR3 is CASSLSEGGTQYF. DNA of the CDR3: TGTGCCAGCAGCCTATCCGAGGGAGGGACCCAGTACTTC. V and J are TRBV11-2 and TRBJ2-5, with TRBD2 as a possible D gene (6 bases). From germline, CDR1 is SGHAT and CDR2 FQNNGV. The CDR3 runs to 13 residues. Trimming took off 5 bases at V and 7 bases at J, with 14 bases between the two ends.

In DNA form, the CDR3 reads TGTGCCAGCAGTGAGTTTAGCTCCTACAATGAGCAGTTCTTC. It codes for CASSEFSSYNEQFF. The chain employs TRBV2 and TRBJ2-1; no clear D gene. This CDR3 has 14 residues. Trimming took 3 bases from V and 0 from J, leaving 6 bases between them. Germline V CDR1 and CDR2: SNHLY, FYNNEI.

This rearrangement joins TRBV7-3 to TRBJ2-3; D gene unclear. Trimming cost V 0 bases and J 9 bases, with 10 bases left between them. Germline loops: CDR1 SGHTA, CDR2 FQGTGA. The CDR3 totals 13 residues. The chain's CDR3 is CASSLTGAETQYF. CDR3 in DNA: TGTGCCAGCAGCTTAACGGGTGCGGAAACGCAGTATTTT.

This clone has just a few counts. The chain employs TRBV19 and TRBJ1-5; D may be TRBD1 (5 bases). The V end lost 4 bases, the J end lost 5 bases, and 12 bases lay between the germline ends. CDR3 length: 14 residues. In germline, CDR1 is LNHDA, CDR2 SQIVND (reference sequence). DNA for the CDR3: TGTGCCAGTAGTAAAGGGAAGGGGTATCAGCCCCAGCATTTT. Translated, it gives CASSKGKGYQPQHF.

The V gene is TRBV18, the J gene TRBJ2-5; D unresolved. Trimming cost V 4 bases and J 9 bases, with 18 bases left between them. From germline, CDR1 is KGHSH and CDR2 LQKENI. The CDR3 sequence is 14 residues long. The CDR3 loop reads CASSRGSQETAQYF. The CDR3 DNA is TGTGCCAGCTCACGCGGAAGTCAAGAGACGGCCCAGTACTTC. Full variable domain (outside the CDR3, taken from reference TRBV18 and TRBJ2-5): NAGVMQNPRHLVRRRGQEARLRCSPMKGHSHVYWYRQLPEEGLKFMVYLQKENIIDESGMPKERFSAEFPKEGPSILRIQQVVRGDSAAYFCASSRGSQETAQYFGPGTRLLVL.